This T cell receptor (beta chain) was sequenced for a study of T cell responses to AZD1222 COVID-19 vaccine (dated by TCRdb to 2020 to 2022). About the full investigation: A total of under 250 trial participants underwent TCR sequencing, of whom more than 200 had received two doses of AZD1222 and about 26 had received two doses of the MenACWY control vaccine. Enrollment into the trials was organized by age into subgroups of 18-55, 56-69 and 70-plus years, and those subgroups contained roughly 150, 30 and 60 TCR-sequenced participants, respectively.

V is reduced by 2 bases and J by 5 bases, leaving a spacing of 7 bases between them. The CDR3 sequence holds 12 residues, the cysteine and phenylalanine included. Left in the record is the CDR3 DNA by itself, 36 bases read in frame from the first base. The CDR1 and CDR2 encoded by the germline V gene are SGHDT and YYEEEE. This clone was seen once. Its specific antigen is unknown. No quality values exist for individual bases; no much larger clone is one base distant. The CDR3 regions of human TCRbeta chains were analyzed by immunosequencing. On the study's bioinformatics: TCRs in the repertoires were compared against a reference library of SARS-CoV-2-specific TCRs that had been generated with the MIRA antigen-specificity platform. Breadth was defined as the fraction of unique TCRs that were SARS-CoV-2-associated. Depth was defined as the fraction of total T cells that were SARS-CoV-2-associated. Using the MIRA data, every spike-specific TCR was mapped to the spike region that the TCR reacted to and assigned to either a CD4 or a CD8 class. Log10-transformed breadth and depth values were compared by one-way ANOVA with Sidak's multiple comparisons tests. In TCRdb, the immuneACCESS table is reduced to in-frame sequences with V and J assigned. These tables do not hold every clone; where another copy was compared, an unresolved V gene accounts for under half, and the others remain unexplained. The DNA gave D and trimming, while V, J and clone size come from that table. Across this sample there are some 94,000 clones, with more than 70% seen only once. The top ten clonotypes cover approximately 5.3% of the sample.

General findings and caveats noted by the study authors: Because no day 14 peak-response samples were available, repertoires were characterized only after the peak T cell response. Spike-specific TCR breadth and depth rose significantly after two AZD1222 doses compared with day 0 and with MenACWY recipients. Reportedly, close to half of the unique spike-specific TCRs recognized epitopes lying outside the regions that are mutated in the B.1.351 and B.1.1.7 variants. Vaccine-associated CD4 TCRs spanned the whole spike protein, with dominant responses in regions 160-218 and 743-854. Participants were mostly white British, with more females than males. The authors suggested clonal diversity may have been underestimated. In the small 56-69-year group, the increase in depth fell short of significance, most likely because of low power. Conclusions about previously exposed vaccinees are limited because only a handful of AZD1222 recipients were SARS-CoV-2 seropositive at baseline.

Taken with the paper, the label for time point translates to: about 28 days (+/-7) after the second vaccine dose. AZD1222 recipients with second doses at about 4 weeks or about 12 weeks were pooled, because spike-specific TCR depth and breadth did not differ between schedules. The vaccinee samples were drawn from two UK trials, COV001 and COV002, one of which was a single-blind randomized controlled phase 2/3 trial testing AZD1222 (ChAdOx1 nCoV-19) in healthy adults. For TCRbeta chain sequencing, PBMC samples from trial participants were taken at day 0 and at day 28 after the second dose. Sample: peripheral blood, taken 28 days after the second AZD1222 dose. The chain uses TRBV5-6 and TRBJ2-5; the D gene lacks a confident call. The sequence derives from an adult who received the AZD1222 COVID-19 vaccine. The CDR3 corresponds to CASSFPLETQYF. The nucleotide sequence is TGTGCCAGCAGCTTCCCCCTGGAGACCCAGTACTTC. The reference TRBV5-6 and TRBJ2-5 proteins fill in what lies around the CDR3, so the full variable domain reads DAGVTQSPTHLIKTRGQQVTLRCSPKSGHDTVSWYQQALGQGPQFIFQYYEEEERQRGNFPDRFSGHQFPNYSSELNVNALLLGDSALYLCASSFPLETQYFGPGTRLLVL.